This TCR beta chain was identified during a study of cytomegalovirus exposure and HLA in healthy donors. Findings of the study overall: The study flagged about 150 TCR beta chains as cytomegalovirus-associated.

Trimming cost V 5 bases and J 6 bases; bases outside gene matches: 11. The germline V gene encodes CDR1 SGHTA and CDR2 FQGNSA. The CDR3 has 15 amino acids. A remark on this clone: Its antigen is not known.

Sequenced by immunoSEQ multiplex PCR; TCRdb stores in-frame clones only, minus some. The sample holds 110,000 or so clones; around 85% are singletons and the top ten take 4% to 5.5%. The chain links TRBV7-2 to TRBJ2-3; 7 nucleotides align to TRBD1. This clonotype was sampled from a man aged 18 to 30 in good health and CMV-seropositive. Sequencing was carried out using PBMCs. CDR3 sequence (DNA): TGTGCCAGCAGCCCGGGACAGACATTTACCGATACGCAGTATTTT. Protein sequence: CASSPGQTFTDTQYF.